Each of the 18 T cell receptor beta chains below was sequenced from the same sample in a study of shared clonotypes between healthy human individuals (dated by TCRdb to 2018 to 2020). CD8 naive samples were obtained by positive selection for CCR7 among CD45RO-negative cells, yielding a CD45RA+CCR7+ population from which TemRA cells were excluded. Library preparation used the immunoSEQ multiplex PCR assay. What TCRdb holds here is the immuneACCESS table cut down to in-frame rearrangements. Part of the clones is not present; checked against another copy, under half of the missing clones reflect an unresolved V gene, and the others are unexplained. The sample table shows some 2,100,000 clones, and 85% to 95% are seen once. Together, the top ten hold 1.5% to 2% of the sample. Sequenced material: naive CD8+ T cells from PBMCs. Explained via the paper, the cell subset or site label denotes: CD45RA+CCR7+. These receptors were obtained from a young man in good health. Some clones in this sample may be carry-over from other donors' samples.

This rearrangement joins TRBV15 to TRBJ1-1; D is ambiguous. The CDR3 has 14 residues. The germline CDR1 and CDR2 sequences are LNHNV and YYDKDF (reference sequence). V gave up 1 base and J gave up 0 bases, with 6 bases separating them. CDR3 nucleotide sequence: TGTGCCACCAGCAGAGGGATGATGAACACTGAAGCTTTCTTT. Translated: CATSRGMMNTEAFF.

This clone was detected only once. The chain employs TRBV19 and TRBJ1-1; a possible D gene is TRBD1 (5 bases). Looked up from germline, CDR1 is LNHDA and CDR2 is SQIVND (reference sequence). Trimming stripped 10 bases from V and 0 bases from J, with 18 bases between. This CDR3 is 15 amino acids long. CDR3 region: CATKKPGPVNTEAFF. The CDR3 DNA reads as TGTGCCACCAAAAAACCGGGACCGGTGAACACTGAAGCTTTCTTT.

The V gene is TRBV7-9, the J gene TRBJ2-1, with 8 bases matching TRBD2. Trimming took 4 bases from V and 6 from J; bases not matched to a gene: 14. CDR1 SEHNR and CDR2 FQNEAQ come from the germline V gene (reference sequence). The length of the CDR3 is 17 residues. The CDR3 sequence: CASSSNFQAGVRNEQFF. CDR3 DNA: TGTGCCAGCAGCTCCAACTTCCAAGCGGGAGTCCGCAATGAGCAGTTCTTC.

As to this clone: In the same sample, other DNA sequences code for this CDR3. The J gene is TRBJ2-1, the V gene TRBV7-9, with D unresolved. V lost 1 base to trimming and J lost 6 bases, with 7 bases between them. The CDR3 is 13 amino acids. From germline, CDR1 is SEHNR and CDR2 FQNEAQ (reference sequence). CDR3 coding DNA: TGTGCCAGCAGCTTAGTTCCAGCCAATGAGCAGTTCTTC. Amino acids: CASSLVPANEQFF.

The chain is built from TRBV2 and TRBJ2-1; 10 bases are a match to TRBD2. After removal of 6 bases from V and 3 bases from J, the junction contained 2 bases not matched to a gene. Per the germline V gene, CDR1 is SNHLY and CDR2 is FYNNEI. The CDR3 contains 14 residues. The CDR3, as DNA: TGTGCCAGCAGGACTAGCGGGCACTACAATGAGCAGTTCTTC. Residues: CASRTSGHYNEQFF.

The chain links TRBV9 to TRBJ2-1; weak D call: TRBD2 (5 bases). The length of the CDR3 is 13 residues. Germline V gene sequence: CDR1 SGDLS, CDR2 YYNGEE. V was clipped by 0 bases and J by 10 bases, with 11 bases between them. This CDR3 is CASSVEAAPEQFF. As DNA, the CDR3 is TGTGCCAGCAGCGTAGAAGCGGCCCCCGAGCAGTTCTTC. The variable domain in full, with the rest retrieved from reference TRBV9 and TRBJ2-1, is DSGVTQTPKHLITATGQRVTLRCSPRSGDLSVYWYQQSLDQGLQFLIQYYNGEERAKGNILERFSAQQFPDLHSELNLSSLELGDSALYFCASSVEAAPEQFFGPGTRLTVL.

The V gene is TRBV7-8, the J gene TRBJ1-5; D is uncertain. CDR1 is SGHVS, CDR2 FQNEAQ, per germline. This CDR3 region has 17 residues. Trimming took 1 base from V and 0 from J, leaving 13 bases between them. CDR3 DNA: TGTGCCAGCAGCTTAGATTCGGCACCTTATAGCAATCAGCCCCAGCATTTT. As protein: CASSLDSAPYSNQPQHF.

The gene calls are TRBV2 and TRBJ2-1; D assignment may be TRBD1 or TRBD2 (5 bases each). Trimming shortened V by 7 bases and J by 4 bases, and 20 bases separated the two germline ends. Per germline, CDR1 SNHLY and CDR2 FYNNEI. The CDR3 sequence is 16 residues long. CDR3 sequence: CASTPSGAGLYNEQFF. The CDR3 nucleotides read TGTGCCAGCACCCCTTCCGGGGCAGGGCTATACAATGAGCAGTTCTTC.

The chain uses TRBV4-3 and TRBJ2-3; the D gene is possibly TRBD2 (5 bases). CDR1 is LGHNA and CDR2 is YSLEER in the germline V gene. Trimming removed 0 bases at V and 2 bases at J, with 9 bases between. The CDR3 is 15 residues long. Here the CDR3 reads CASSQDRGYTDTQYF. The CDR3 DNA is TGCGCCAGCAGCCAAGATCGAGGGTACACAGATACGCAGTATTTT.

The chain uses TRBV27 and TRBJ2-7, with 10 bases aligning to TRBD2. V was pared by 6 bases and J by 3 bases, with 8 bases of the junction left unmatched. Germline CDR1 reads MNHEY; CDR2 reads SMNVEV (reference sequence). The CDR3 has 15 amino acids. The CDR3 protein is CASSTRTSGDYEQYF. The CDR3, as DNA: TGTGCCAGCAGCACCCGGACTAGCGGTGACTACGAGCAGTACTTC.

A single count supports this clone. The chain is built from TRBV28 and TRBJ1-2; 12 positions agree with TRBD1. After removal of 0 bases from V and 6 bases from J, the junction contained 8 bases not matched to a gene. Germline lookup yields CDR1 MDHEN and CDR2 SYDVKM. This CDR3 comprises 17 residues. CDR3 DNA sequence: TGTGCCAGCAGTTTATGGGGGACAGGGGGCGAAGTTGATGGCTACACCTTC. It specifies CASSLWGTGGEVDGYTF.

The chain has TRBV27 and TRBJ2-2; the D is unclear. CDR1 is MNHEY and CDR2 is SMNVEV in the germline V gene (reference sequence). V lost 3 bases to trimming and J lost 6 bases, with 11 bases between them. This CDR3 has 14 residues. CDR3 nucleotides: TGTGCCAGCAGTTTTCAGCGAGGCCCCGGGGAGCTGTTTTTT. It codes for CASSFQRGPGELFF.

CDR3 bases: TGTGCCAGTAGTGTAGCGGGAAGCTACGAGCAGTACTTC. Protein product: CASSVAGSYEQYF. V gene TRBV19 combines with J gene TRBJ2-7; TRBD2 agrees at 8 bases. This CDR3 region has 13 residues. The V gene end was trimmed by 5 bases and the J gene end by 3 bases; junction bases not matched to a gene: 3. Germline CDR1 is LNHDA and CDR2 is SQIVND (reference sequence).

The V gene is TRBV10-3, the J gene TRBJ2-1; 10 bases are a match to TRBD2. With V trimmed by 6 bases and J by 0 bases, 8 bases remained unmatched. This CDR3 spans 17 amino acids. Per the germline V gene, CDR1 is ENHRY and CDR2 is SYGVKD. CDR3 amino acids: CAIRQRLAGDSYNEQFF. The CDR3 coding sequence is TGTGCCATCAGACAAAGACTAGCGGGCGACTCCTACAATGAGCAGTTCTTC.

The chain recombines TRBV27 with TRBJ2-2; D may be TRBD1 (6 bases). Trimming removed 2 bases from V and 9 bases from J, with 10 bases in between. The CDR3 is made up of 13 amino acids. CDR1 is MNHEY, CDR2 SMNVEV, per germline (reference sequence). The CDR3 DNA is TGTGCCAGCAGTTTAGGGACAACCTGGGAGCTGTTTTTT. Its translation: CASSLGTTWELFF.

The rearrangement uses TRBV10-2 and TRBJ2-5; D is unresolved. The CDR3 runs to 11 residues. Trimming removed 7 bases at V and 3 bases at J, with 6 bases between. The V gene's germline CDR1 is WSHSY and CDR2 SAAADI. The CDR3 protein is CASKGEETQYF. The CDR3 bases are TGCGCCAGCAAAGGAGAAGAGACCCAGTACTTC.

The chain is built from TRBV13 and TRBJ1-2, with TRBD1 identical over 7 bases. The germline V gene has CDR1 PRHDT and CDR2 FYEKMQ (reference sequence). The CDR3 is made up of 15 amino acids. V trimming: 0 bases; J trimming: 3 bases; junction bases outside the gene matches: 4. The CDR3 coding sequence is TGTGCCAGCAGCTTAGGACAGGGGTCCGACTATGGCTACACCTTC. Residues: CASSLGQGSDYGYTF. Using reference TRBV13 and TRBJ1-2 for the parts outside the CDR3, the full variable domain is AAGVIQSPRHLIKEKRETATLKCYPIPRHDTVYWYQQGPGQDPQFLISFYEKMQSDKGSIPDRFSAQQFSDYHSELNMSSLELGDSALYFCASSLGQGSDYGYTFGSGTRLTVV.

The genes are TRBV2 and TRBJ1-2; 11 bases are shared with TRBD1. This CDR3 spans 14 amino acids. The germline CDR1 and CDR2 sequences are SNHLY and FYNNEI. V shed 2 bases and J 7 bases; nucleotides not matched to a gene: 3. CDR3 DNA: TGTGCCAGCAGTGAAAGAGGGACAGGGGGTGGCTACACCTTC. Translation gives CASSERGTGGGYTF.